What follows are 14 T cell receptor beta chains derived from one specimen sequenced in a study of blood T cell repertoires in COVID-19. Assay used: immunoSEQ multiplex PCR; TCRdb lists only in-frame clones, some missing. This sample yields about 200,000 clones, of which roughly 94% are seen a single time; roughly 0.76% belongs to the top ten. Sequencing was done on a sample of peripheral blood. Receptors originate from a man aged 25-40 years with COVID-19, enrolled during active disease.

V and J are TRBV11-3 and TRBJ1-6; D uncertain. Per germline, CDR1 SGHNT and CDR2 YENEEA. V was trimmed by 5 bases and J by 10 bases, leaving 15 bases between them. The CDR3 runs 14 residues. The CDR3 protein is CASSLGPGGSPLHF. For the CDR3, the DNA is TGTGCCAGCAGCCTCGGCCCTGGAGGCTCACCCCTCCACTTT.

The chain is built from TRBV27 and TRBJ1-2; 10 nucleotides align to TRBD1. CDR1 and CDR2 (germline): MNHEY, SMNVEV (reference sequence). The V and J ends lost 5 bases and 7 bases, in that order; junction bases with no gene match: 7. The length of the CDR3 is 14 residues. For the CDR3, the DNA is TGTGCCAGCAGTCCCCGACAGGGGGCCTTTGGCTACACCTTC. This translates into CASSPRQGAFGYTF.

The V and J genes are TRBV4-1 and TRBJ1-5, with a tentative D call TRBD1 (5 bases). The CDR3 consists of 15 residues. V lost 3 bases and J 4 bases, leaving 13 bases between the germline ends. The germline V gene encodes CDR1 MGHRA and CDR2 YSYEKL. In nucleotides, the CDR3 is TGCGCCAGCAGCCACACATCGACAGCTAATCAGCCCCAGCATTTT. This sequence encodes CASSHTSTANQPQHF.

This clone was counted a single time. The V gene is TRBV19, the J gene TRBJ2-3; a possible D gene is TRBD1 (8 bases). The CDR3 extends over 16 amino acids. Germline-derived CDR1 and CDR2 are LNHDA and SQIVND (reference sequence). The V end was cut by 5 bases, the J end by 1 base, with 16 bases between. CDR3 in amino acids: CASSSTGGVGTDTQYF. The CDR3 region has the DNA TGTGCCAGTAGTTCCACAGGGGGGGTCGGCACAGATACGCAGTATTTT.

V is TRBV9 and J is TRBJ1-2; the match to TRBD1 covers 10 bases. CDR1 and CDR2 (germline): SGDLS, YYNGEE. CDR3 size: 15 residues. J was trimmed by 5 bases and V by 0 bases; bases with no gene match: 4. CDR3 DNA: TGTGCCAGCAGCGTAGGACAGGGGGCGTCATATGGCTACACCTTC. It translates to CASSVGQGASYGYTF.

The chain recombines TRBV14 with TRBJ2-5; TRBD1 is a possible D gene (5 bases). Germline CDR1 is SGHDN and CDR2 is FVKESK. The CDR3 runs to 16 residues. V was shortened by 0 bases and J by 5 bases, with 16 bases between the two germline ends. The CDR3 sequence is CASSQDRSGRVETQYF. The CDR3 DNA follows: TGTGCCAGCAGCCAAGATCGCTCAGGGCGAGTTGAGACCCAGTACTTC.

The rearrangement joins TRBV27 to TRBJ1-5; 7 nucleotides match TRBD1. V was clipped by 1 base and J by 15 bases; unmatched bases: 9. The CDR3 length is 13 residues. Germline V CDR1 and CDR2: MNHEY, SMNVEV (reference sequence). Here the CDR3 DNA reads TGTGCCAGCAGTTTATTCCCGGGACAGCCTGCGCATTTT. Amino acid sequence: CASSLFPGQPAHF.

The chain uses TRBV18 and TRBJ1-1; D perhaps matches TRBD1 (6 bases). Germline-derived CDR1 and CDR2 are KGHSH and LQKENI. This CDR3 is 15 amino acids long. With 2 bases removed from V and 7 bases from J, the gap between germline ends came to 17 bases. CDR3 nucleotide sequence: TGTGCCAGCTCACCATTATCGTACAGGGATGGTGAAGCTTTCTTT. Its translation is CASSPLSYRDGEAFF.

This chain uses TRBV3-1 (or the pseudogene TRBV3-2) with TRBJ2-7; unclear D gene. CDR1 and CDR2 (germline): LGHDT, YNNKEL (reference sequence). This CDR3 is built from 13 residues. V lost 1 base to trimming and J lost 6 bases, with 10 bases between them. CDR3 residues: CASSQGASSEQYF. CDR3 coding DNA: TGTGCCAGCAGCCAAGGGGCGTCGAGCGAGCAGTACTTC.

The chain has TRBV5-1 and TRBJ1-3, with 7 bases matching TRBD1. The CDR3 extends over 14 amino acids. The V gene's germline CDR1 is SGHRS and CDR2 YFSETQ. The V and J ends lost 0 bases and 6 bases, in that order; junction bases with no gene match: 3. In DNA form, the CDR3 reads TGCGCCAGCAGCTTGGGAGGGGGCCAAAACACCATATATTTT. It codes for CASSLGGGQNTIYF. The complete variable domain, with remaining parts taken from reference TRBV5-1 and TRBJ1-3, reads KAGVTQTPRYLIKTRGQQVTLSCSPISGHRSVSWYQQTPGQGLQFLFEYFSETQRNKGNFPGRFSGRQFSNSRSEMNVSTLELGDSALYLCASSLGGGQNTIYFGEGSWLTVV.

This clone came up once. This chain connects TRBV14 to TRBJ2-7; the D gene is possibly TRBD2 (5 bases). This CDR3 spans 12 amino acids. Trimming shortened V by 4 bases and J by 3 bases, and 7 bases separated the two germline ends. Germline V gives CDR1 SGHDN, CDR2 FVKESK. The CDR3 nucleotides are TGTGCCAGCAGCCCCCGGGACTACGAGCAGTACTTC. Its translation is CASSPRDYEQYF.

Only one count was recorded for this clone. J is TRBJ1-1 and V is TRBV24-1, with TRBD1 identical over 10 bases. V was clipped by 3 bases and J by 6 bases; unmatched bases: 0. CDR3 length: 13 residues. Per germline, CDR1 KGHDR and CDR2 SFDVKD. CDR3 sequence reads: CATSDGQGAEAFF. CDR3 coding DNA: TGTGCCACCAGTGATGGACAGGGGGCTGAAGCTTTCTTT.

The chain has TRBV7-3 and TRBJ2-5; possibly TRBD2 for D (6 bases). CDR3 length: 15 amino acids. From germline, CDR1 is SGHTA and CDR2 FQGTGA. V lost 2 bases and J lost 1, with 11 bases in between. The CDR3 protein is CASSLEGGVQETQYF. DNA of the CDR3: TGTGCCAGCAGCTTAGAAGGCGGGGTCCAAGAGACCCAGTACTTC. The variable domain in full, with the rest retrieved from reference TRBV7-3 and TRBJ2-5, is GAGVSQTPSNKVTEKGKYVELRCDPISGHTALYWYRQSLGQGPEFLIYFQGTGAADDSGLPNDRFFAVRPEGSVSTLKIQRTERGDSAVYLCASSLEGGVQETQYFGPGTRLLVL.

The V gene is TRBV7-9, the J gene TRBJ1-1, with 7 bases matching TRBD1. Germline V CDR1 and CDR2: SEHNR, FQNEAQ (reference sequence). The CDR3 consists of 16 residues. Germline trimming cut 5 bases from V and 3 bases from J; bases unmatched to any gene: 12. The CDR3 DNA follows: TGTGCCAGCAGCCCGCCACAGACAGGGTACGACACTGAAGCTTTCTTT. As protein: CASSPPQTGYDTEAFF.